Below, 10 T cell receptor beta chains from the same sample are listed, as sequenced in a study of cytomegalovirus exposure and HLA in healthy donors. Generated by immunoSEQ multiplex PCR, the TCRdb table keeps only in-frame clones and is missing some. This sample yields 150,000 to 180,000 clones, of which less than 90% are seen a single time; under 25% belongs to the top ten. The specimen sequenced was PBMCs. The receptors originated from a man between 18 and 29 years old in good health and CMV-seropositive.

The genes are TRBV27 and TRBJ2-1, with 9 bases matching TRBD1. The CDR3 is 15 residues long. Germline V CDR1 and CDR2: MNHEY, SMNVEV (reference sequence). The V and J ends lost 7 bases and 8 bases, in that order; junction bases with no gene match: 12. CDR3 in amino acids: CASISGGTGSDEQFF. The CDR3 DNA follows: TGTGCCAGCATCTCAGGGGGGACAGGGTCCGATGAGCAGTTCTTC.

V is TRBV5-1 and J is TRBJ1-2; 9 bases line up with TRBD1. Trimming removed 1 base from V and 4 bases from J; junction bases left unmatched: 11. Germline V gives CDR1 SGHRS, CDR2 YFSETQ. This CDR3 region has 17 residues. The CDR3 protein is CASSLPSGQGQGYGYTF. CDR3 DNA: TGCGCCAGCAGCTTGCCTTCCGGACAGGGGCAAGGCTATGGCTACACCTTC.

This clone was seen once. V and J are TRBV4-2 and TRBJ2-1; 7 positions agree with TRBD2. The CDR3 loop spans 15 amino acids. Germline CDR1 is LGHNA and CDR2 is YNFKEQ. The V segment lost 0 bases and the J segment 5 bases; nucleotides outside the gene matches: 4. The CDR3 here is CASSQEMGLNNEQFF. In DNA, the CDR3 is TGTGCCAGCAGCCAAGAAATGGGACTAAACAATGAGCAGTTCTTC.

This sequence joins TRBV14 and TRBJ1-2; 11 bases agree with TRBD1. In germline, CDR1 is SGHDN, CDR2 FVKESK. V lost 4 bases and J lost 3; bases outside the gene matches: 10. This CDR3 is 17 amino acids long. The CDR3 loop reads CASSPRTGGAPDYGYTF. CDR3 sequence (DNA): TGTGCCAGCAGCCCCCGGACAGGGGGCGCCCCGGACTATGGCTACACCTTC.

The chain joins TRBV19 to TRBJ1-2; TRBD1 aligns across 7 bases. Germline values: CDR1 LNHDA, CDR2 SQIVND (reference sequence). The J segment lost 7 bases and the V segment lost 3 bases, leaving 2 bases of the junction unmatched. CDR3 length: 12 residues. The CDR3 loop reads CASSISGGGYTF. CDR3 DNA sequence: TGTGCCAGTAGTATCTCAGGGGGTGGCTACACCTTC.

CDR3 residues: CASSHAGRDGYTF. In DNA form, the CDR3 reads TGTGCCAGCAGCCACGCGGGTAGGGATGGCTACACCTTC. V gene TRBV6-5 combines with J gene TRBJ1-2; unclear D gene. Trimming took off 6 bases at V and 6 bases at J, with 14 bases between the two ends. This CDR3 spans 13 amino acids. Germline-derived CDR1 and CDR2 are MNHEY and SVGAGI.

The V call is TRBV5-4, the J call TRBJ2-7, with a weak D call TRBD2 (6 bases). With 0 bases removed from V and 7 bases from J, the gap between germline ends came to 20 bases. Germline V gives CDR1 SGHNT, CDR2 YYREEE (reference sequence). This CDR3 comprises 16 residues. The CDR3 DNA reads TGTGCCAGCAGCTTGGTAGGCGGGGCCCCTGTTATGGAGCAGTACTTC. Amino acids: CASSLVGGAPVMEQYF.

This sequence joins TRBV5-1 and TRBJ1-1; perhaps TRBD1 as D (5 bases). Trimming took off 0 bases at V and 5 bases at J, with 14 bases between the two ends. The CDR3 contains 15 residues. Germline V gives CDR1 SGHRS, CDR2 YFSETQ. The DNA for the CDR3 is TGCGCCAGCAGCTTGGTAGGGAACGGGGGGACTGAAGCTTTCTTT. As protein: CASSLVGNGGTEAFF.

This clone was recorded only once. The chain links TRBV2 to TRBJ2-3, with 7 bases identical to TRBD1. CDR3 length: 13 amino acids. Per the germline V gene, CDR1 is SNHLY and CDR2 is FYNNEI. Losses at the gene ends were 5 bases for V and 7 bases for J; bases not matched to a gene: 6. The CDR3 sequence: CASSSQGRNTQYF. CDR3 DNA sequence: TGTGCCAGCAGTTCACAGGGGCGGAATACGCAGTATTTT.

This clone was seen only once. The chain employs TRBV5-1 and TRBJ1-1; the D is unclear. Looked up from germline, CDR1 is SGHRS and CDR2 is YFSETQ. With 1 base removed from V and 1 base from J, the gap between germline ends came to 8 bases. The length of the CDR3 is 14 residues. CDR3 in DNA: TGCGCCAGCAGCTTGTTAGAGGGGAACACTGAAGCTTTCTTT. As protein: CASSLLEGNTEAFF.